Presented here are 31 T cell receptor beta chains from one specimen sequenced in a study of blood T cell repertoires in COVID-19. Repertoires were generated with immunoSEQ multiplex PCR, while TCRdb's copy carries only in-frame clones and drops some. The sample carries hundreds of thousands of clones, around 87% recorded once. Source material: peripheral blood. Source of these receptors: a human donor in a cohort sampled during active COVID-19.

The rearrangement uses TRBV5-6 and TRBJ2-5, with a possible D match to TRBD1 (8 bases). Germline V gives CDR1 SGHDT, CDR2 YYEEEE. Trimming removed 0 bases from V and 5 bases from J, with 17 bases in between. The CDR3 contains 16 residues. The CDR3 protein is CASSLAGGQGGETQYF. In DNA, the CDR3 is TGTGCCAGCAGCTTGGCCGGAGGACAGGGAGGGGAGACCCAGTACTTC.

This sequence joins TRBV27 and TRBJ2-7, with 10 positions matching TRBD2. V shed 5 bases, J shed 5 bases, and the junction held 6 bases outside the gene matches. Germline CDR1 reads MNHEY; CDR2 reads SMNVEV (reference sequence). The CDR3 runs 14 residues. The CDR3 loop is CASSRASGSHEQYF. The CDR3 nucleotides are TGTGCCAGCAGTCGGGCTAGCGGGAGTCACGAGCAGTACTTC.

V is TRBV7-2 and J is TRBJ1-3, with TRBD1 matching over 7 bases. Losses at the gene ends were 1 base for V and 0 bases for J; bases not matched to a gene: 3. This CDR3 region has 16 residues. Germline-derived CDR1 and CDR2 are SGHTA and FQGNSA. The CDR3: CASSLGRQGSGNTIYF. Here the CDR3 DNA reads TGTGCCAGCAGCTTAGGTCGACAGGGCTCTGGAAACACCATATATTTT.

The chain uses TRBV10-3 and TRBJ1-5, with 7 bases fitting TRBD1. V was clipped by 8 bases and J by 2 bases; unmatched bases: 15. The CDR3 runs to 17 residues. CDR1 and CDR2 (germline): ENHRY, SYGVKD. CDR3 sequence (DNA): TGTGCCATCGGACCGGGACAGCCCCATCTCGGCAATCAGCCCCAGCATTTT. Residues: CAIGPGQPHLGNQPQHF.

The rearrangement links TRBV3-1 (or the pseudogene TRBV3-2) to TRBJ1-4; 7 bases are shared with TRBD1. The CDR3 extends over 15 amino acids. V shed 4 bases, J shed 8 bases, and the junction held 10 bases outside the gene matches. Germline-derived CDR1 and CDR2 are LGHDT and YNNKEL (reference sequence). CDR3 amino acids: CASSPRFTGEEKLFF. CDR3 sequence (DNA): TGTGCCAGCAGCCCCCGCTTTACAGGGGAGGAAAAACTGTTTTTT.

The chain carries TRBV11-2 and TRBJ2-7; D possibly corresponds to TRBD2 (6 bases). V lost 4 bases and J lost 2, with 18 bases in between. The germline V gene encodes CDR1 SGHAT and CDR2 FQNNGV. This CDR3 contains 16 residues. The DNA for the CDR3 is TGTGCCAGCAGCTCCGTTAGAGGACGGGGGACCTACGAGCAGTACTTC. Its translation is CASSSVRGRGTYEQYF. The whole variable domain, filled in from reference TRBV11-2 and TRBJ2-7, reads EAGVAQSPRYKIIEKRQSVAFWCNPISGHATLYWYQQILGQGPKLLIQFQNNGVVDDSQLPKDRFSAERLKGVDSTLKIQPAKLEDSAVYLCASSSVRGRGTYEQYFGPGTRLTVT.

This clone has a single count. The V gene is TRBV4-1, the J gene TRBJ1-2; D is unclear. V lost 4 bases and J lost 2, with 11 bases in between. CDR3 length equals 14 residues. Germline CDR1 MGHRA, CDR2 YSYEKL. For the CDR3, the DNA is TGCGCCAGCAGCCCTCGGGAGGGAAACTATGGCTACACCTTC. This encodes CASSPREGNYGYTF.

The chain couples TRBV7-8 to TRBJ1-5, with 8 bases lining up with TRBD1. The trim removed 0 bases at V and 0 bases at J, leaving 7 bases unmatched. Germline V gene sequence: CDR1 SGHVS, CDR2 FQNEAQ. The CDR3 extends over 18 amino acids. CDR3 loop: CASSLATGTGFSNQPQHF. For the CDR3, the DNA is TGTGCCAGCAGCTTAGCGACAGGGACAGGATTTAGCAATCAGCCCCAGCATTTT. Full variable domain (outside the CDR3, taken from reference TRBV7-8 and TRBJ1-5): GAGVSQSPRYKVAKRGQDVALRCDPISGHVSLFWYQQALGQGPEFLTYFQNEAQLDKSGLPSDRFFAERPEGSVSTLKIQRTQQEDSAVYLCASSLATGTGFSNQPQHFGDGTRLSIL.

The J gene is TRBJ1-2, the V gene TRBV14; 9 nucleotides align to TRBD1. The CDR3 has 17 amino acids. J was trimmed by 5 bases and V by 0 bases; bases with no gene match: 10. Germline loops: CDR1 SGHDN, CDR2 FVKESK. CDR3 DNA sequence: TGTGCCAGCAGCCAAGATCGTGGGGACAGGGTGAAATATGGCTACACCTTC. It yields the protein CASSQDRGDRVKYGYTF.

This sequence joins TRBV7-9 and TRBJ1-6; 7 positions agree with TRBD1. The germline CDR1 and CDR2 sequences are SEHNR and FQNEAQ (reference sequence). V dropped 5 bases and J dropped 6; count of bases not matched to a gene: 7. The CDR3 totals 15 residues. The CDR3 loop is CASSPWTGFNSPLHF. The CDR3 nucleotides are TGTGCCAGCAGCCCGTGGACAGGTTTTAATTCACCCCTCCACTTT.

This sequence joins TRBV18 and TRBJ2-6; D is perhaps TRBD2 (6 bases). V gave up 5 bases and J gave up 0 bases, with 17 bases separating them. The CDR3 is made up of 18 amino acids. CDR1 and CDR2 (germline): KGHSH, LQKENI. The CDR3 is CASSIYGGWHSGANVLTF. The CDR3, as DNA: TGTGCCAGCTCAATTTATGGGGGGTGGCACTCTGGGGCCAACGTCCTGACTTTC.

The CDR3 spells CAILRTGNEYEQYF. The CDR3 bases are TGTGCCATCCTAAGGACAGGGAACGAATACGAGCAGTACTTC. J is TRBJ2-7 and V is TRBV3-1 (or the pseudogene TRBV3-2), with 8 bases aligning to TRBD1. The germline V gene has CDR1 LGHDT and CDR2 YNNKEL (reference sequence). The CDR3 is 14 residues long. The junction had 12 bases not matched to a gene; V was cut back by 10 bases and J by 4 bases.

The CDR3 is CASSSAPNTGELFF. As DNA, the CDR3 is TGCGCCAGCAGCAGCGCACCGAACACCGGGGAGCTGTTTTTT. The chain employs TRBV5-1 and TRBJ2-2, with unresolved D. V lost 4 bases, J lost 0 bases, and 7 bases lay in between. CDR3 length: 14 amino acids. Germline values: CDR1 SGHRS, CDR2 YFSETQ.

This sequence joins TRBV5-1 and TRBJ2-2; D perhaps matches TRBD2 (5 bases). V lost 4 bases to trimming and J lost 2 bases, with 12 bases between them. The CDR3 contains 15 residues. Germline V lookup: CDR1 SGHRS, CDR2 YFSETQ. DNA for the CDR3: TGCGCCAGCAGCGAGAGCGGTCCAAACACCGGGGAGCTGTTTTTT. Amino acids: CASSESGPNTGELFF.

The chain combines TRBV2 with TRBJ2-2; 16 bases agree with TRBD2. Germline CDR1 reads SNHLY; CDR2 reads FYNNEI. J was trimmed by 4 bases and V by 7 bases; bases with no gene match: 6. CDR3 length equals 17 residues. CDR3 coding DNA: TGTGCCAGCACCAAGGGACTAGCGGGAGGGGGCACCGGGGAGCTGTTTTTT. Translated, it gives CASTKGLAGGGTGELFF. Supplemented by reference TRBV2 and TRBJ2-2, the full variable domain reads EPEVTQTPSHQVTQMGQEVILRCVPISNHLYFYWYRQILGQKVEFLVSFYNNEISEKSEIFDDQFSVERPDGSNFTLKIRSTKLEDSAMYFCASTKGLAGGGTGELFFGEGSRLTVL.

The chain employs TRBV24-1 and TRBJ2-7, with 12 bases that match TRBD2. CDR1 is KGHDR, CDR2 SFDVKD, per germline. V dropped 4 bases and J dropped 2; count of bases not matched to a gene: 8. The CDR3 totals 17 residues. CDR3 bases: TGTGCCACCAGTGACAGACTAGCGGGAGTGAACCCCTACGAGCAGTACTTC. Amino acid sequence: CATSDRLAGVNPYEQYF.

The CDR3 protein is CASSYLGDRGYGYTF. The CDR3 DNA reads TGTGCCAGCAGTTACCTAGGGGACAGGGGTTATGGCTACACCTTC. The chain joins TRBV6-5 to TRBJ1-2; TRBD1 agrees at 10 bases. The CDR3 covers 15 residues. Losses at the gene ends were 2 bases for V and 5 bases for J; bases not matched to a gene: 5. CDR1 and CDR2 from the germline V gene are MNHEY and SVGAGI.

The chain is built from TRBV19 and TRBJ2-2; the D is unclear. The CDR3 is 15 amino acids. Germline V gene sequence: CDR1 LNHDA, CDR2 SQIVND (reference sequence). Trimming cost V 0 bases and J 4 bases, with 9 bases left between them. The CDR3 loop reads CASSIEGRITGELFF. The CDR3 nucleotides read TGTGCCAGTAGTATAGAGGGCAGAATCACCGGGGAGCTGTTTTTT.

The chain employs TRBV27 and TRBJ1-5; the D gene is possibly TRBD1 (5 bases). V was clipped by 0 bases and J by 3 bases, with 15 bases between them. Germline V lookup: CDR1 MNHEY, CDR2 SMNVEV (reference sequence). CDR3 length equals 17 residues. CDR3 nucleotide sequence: TGTGCCAGCAGTTTATCTTCGGGACTCTCTCTCAATCAGCCCCAGCATTTT. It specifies CASSLSSGLSLNQPQHF.

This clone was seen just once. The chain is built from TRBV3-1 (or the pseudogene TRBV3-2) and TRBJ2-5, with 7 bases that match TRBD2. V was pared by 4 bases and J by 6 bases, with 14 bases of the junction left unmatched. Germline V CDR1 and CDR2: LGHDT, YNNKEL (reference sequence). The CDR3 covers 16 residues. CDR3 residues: CASSPDIGRAKKTQYF. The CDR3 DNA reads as TGTGCCAGCAGCCCAGATATAGGGAGGGCCAAAAAGACCCAGTACTTC.

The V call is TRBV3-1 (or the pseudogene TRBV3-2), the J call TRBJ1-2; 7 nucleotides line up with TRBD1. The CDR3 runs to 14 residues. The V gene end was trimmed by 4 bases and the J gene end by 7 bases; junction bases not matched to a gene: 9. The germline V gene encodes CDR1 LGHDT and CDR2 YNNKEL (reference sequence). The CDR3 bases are TGTGCCAGCAGCCCTAGGGGGCCGGGGTCTGGCTACACCTTC. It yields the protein CASSPRGPGSGYTF.

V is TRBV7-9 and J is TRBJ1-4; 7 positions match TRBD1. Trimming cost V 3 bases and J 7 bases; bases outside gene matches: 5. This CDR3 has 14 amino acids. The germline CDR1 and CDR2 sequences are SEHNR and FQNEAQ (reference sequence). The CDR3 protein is CASSFAGGGEKLFF. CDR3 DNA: TGTGCCAGCAGCTTCGCAGGGGGTGGTGAAAAACTGTTTTTT. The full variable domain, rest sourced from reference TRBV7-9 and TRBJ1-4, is DTGVSQNPRHKITKRGQNVTFRCDPISEHNRLYWYRQTLGQGPEFLTYFQNEAQLEKSRLLSDRFSAERPKGSFSTLEIQRTEQGDSAMYLCASSFAGGGEKLFFGSGTQLSVL.

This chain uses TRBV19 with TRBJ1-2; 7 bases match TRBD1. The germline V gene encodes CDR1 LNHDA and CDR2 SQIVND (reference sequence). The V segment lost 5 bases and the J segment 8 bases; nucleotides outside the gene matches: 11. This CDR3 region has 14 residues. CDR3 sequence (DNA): TGTGCCAGTAGTCCTAGGGACAGCCTCTGGGGCTACACCTTC. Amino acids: CASSPRDSLWGYTF.

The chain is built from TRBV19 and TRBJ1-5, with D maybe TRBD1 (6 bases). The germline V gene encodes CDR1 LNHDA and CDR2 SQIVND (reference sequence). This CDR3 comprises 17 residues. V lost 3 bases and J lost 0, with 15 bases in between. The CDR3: CASSIEQGSYSNQPQHF. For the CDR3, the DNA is TGTGCCAGTAGTATCGAACAGGGCTCTTATAGCAATCAGCCCCAGCATTTT.

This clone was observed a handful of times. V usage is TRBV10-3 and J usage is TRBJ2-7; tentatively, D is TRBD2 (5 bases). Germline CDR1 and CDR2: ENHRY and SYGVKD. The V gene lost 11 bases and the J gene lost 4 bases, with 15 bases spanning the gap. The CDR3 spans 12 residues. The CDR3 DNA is TGTGCCGTCTCGGAAAGCGGTTACGAGCAGTACTTC. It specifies CAVSESGYEQYF.

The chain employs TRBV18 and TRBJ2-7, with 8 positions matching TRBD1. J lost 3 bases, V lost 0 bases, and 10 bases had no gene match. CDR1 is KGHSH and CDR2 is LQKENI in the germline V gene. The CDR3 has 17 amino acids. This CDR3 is CASSPPRGQGESYEQYF. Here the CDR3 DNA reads TGTGCCAGCTCACCACCCCGCGGACAGGGCGAAAGCTACGAGCAGTACTTC.

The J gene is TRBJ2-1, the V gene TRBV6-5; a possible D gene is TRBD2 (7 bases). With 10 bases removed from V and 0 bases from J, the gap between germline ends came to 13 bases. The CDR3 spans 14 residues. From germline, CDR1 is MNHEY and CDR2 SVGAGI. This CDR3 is CATGLQGSYNEQFF. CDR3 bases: TGTGCCACGGGACTACAGGGCTCCTACAATGAGCAGTTCTTC.

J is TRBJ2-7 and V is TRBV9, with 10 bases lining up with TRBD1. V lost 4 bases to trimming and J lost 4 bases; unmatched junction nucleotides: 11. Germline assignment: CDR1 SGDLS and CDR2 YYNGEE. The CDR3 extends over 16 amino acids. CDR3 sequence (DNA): TGTGCCAGCAGCTCAGGACAGGGGGAAGGGACTTACGAGCAGTACTTC. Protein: CASSSGQGEGTYEQYF.

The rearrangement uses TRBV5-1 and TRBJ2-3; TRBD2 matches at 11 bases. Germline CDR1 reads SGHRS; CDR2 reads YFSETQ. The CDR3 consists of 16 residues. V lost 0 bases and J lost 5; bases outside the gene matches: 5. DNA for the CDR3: TGCGCCAGCAGCTTGGAAGGGACTAGCGGAGGAGATACGCAGTATTTT. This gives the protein CASSLEGTSGGDTQYF.

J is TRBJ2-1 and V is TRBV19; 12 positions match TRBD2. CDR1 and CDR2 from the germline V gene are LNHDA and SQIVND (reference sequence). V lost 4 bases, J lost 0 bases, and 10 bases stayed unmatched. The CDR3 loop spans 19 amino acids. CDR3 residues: CASSTPGLAGKSSYNEQFF. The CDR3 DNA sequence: TGTGCCAGTAGTACTCCGGGACTAGCGGGTAAAAGCTCCTACAATGAGCAGTTCTTC. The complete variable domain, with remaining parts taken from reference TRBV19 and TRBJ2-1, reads DGGITQSPKYLFRKEGQNVTLSCEQNLNHDAMYWYRQDPGQGLRLIYYSQIVNDFQKGDIAEGYSVSREKKESFPLTVTSAQKNPTAFYLCASSTPGLAGKSSYNEQFFGPGTRLTVL.

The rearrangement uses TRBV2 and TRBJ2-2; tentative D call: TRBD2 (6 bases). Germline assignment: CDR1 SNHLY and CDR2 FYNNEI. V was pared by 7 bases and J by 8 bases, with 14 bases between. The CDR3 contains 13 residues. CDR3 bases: TGTGCCAGCAAGGTGCAAGCGGGTGGGGAGCTGTTTTTT. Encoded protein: CASKVQAGGELFF.